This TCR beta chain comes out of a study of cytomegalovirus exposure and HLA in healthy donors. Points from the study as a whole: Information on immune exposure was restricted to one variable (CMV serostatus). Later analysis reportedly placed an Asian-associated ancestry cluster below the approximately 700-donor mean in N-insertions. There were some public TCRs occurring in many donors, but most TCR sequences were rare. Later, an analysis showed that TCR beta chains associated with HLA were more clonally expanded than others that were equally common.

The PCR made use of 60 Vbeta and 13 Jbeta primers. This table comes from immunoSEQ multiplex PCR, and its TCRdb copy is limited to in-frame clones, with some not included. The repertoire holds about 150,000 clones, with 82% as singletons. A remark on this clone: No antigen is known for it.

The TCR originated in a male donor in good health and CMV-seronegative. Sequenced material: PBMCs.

CDR3 loop: CASSDPGGTEAFF. CDR3 DNA: TGTGCCAGCAGTGACCCGGGAGGGACTGAAGCTTTCTTT. The chain carries TRBV2 and TRBJ1-1; unclear D gene. Trimming shortened V by 3 bases and J by 5 bases, and 10 bases separated the two germline ends. Germline loops: CDR1 SNHLY, CDR2 FYNNEI. CDR3 length equals 13 residues.